These T cell receptor beta chains were read from a single sample in a study of T cell repertoires in cytomegalovirus infection. TCRdb called the reads again in MiXCR, with one record for every CDR3 protein. The sample lists fewer than 1,000,000 distinct CDR3 sequences, about 33% seen once, with 10% to 15% in the top ten. The antigens of these receptors remain unknown. Sequencing used cultured CD8+ T cells from PBMCs, obtained from culture after CMV antigen stimulation. The receptors here all came from a human donor in good health (CMV status not recorded). Some clones in this sample may be carry-over from other donors' samples. CDR3s include the opening cysteine and the closing phenylalanine or tryptophan. The D gene is left open where the match is weak. Expanded clones are given a class, and other clones once, few, many or no size at all.

.	TRBV20-1	TRBJ1-2	TRBD1	CSARDRRDSYGYTF	TGCAGTGCTAGAGATAGGAGGGACAGCTATGGCTACACCTTC
few	TRBV11-3	TRBJ2-5	.	CASSSAALDSGQETQYF	TGTGCCAGCAGCTCCGCCGCGTTGGATAGCGGCCAAGAGACCCAGTACTTC
.	TRBV7-6	TRBJ1-2	.	CASSPVGGYTF	TGTGCCAGCAGCCCAGTAGGTGGCTACACCTTC
.	TRBV14	TRBJ2-1	.	CASSQGPSPFYNEQFF	TGTGCCAGCAGCCAAGGACCGTCCCCCTTTTACAATGAGCAGTTCTTC
.	TRBV12-3/TRBV12-4	TRBJ2-7	TRBD2	CASSGGTSYEQYF	TGTGCCAGCAGCGGCGGGACTAGCTACGAGCAGTACTTC
.	TRBV11-2	TRBJ1-2	.	CASSSPGRGRYHGYTF	TGTGCCAGCAGCTCCCCCGGGCGGGGAAGGTATCATGGCTACACCTTC
few	TRBV24-1	TRBJ2-1	.	CATSDLRAGEFSYNEQFF	TGTGCCACCAGTGATTTGCGGGCAGGGGAGTTTTCCTACAATGAGCAGTTCTTC
.	TRBV19	TRBJ1-2	.	CASKGRSRYGYTF	TGTGCCAGTAAGGGCAGGTCGAGATATGGCTACACCTTC
.	TRBV4-3	TRBJ1-1	.	CASSRGPEAITEAFF	TGCGCCAGCAGCCGAGGGCCAGAAGCTATTACTGAAGCTTTCTTT
few	TRBV7-2	TRBJ1-5	.	CASSLVVAGNQPQHF	TGTGCCAGCAGCTTAGTAGTCGCGGGGAATCAGCCCCAGCATTTT
.	TRBV20-1	TRBJ1-1	.	CSARDEERGEAFF	TGCAGTGCTAGAGACGAAGAACGGGGTGAAGCTTTCTTT
.	TRBV6-5	TRBJ1-2	TRBD1	CASSYSKPGQVSDGYTF	TGTGCCAGCAGTTACTCGAAACCGGGACAGGTGTCGGATGGCTACACCTTC
.	TRBV11-2	TRBJ2-7	.	CASSLDTLARWPYEQYF	TGTGCCAGCAGCTTAGATACTCTGGCTAGGTGGCCCTACGAGCAGTACTTC
.	TRBV12-5	TRBJ2-2	.	CASGWWTDSNTGELFF	TGTGCTAGTGGCTGGTGGACGGATTCGAACACCGGGGAGCTGTTTTTT
.	TRBV6-8	TRBJ2-7	.	CASSYSIGVTQDYEQYF	TGTGCCAGCAGTTACTCGATTGGTGTGACTCAAGACTACGAGCAGTACTTC
few	TRBV6-1	TRBJ1-2	.	CASSRNEWDGYTF	TGTGCCAGCAGTCGCAATGAGTGGGATGGCTACACCTTC
.	TRBV7-9	TRBJ2-7	TRBD2	CASSFTSGANYEQYF	TGTGCCAGCAGCTTTACTAGCGGGGCGAACTACGAGCAGTACTTC
.	TRBV12-3/TRBV12-4	TRBJ1-2	.	CASSIHRDGYTF	TGTGCCAGCAGTATTCACAGGGACGGCTACACCTTC
.	TRBV6-6	TRBJ1-1	.	CASSYSKIMNTVAFF	TGTGCCAGCAGTTACTCCAAGATCATGAACACTGTAGCTTTCTTT
.	TRBV5-1	TRBJ2-1	.	CASSLAAFGTSSYNEQFF	TGCGCCAGCAGCTTGGCGGCATTTGGGACATCCTCCTACAATGAGCAGTTCTTC
once	TRBV27	TRBJ2-1	.	CASSPYILGNEQFF	TGTGCCAGCAGTCCCTATATACTGGGCAATGAGCAGTTCTTC
.	TRBV6-1	TRBJ2-3	.	CVSGHSTDTQYF	TGTGTCAGCGGGCATAGCACAGATACGCAGTATTTT
few	TRBV2	TRBJ2-3	TRBD2	CASRRTSGRYEYDTDTQYF	TGTGCCAGCAGGAGAACTAGCGGGCGTTATGAATACGACACAGATACGCAGTATTTT
.	TRBV19	TRBJ1-2	.	CASTPTGFYGYTF	TGTGCCAGTACCCCGACAGGCTTCTATGGCTACACCTTC
.	TRBV6-2/TRBV6-3	TRBJ2-3	TRBD2	CASREGGGSSTQYF	TGTGCCAGCAGGGAGGGCGGGGGGAGTTCAACGCAGTATTTT
.	TRBV5-4	TRBJ2-5	.	CASSAWGGVEETQYF	TGTGCCAGCAGCGCCTGGGGGGGCGTCGAAGAGACCCAGTACTTC
few	TRBV5-8	TRBJ2-7	.	CASSLTGIGYEQYF	TGTGCCAGCAGCTTGACGGGAATAGGATACGAGCAGTACTTC
few	TRBV19	TRBJ1-4	TRBD1	CASSNTRDRGSVGYEKLFF	TGTGCCAGTAGTAATACGAGGGACAGGGGCTCGGTGGGGTATGAAAAACTGTTTTTT
few	TRBV2	TRBJ1-1	.	CAAGLERANTEAFF	TGTGCCGCCGGTCTCGAACGGGCGAACACTGAAGCTTTCTTT
few	TRBV7-6	TRBJ2-7	.	CANSLAQSYEQYF	TGTGCCAACAGCTTAGCGCAATCGTACGAGCAGTACTTC
few	TRBV10-2	TRBJ2-2	.	CASRVIRVPGELFF	TGCGCCAGCAGGGTGATCAGGGTTCCCGGGGAGCTGTTTTTT
.	TRBV6-2/TRBV6-3	TRBJ2-3	.	CASSSSSLAPQYF	TGTGCCAGCAGTTCATCGTCCTTAGCCCCCCAGTATTTT
few	TRBV27	TRBJ1-2	.	CASSLMGSGIGYTF	TGTGCCAGCAGTTTAATGGGGTCGGGGATTGGCTACACCTTC
many	TRBV7-6	TRBJ1-4	.	CASSIDRGDEKLFF	TGTGCCAGCAGCATTGACCGGGGGGATGAAAAACTGTTTTTT
few	TRBV19	TRBJ2-5	.	CASSTLFREEKTQYF	TGTGCCAGTAGTACCCTCTTCAGAGAAGAAAAGACCCAGTACTTC
few	TRBV12-5	TRBJ2-1	TRBD1	CASGLGQGKQFF	TGTGCTAGTGGTTTGGGACAGGGTAAGCAGTTCTTC
.	TRBV27	TRBJ2-7	.	CASSLGGRFEQYF	TGTGCCAGCAGTTTGGGGGGGCGGTTCGAGCAGTACTTC